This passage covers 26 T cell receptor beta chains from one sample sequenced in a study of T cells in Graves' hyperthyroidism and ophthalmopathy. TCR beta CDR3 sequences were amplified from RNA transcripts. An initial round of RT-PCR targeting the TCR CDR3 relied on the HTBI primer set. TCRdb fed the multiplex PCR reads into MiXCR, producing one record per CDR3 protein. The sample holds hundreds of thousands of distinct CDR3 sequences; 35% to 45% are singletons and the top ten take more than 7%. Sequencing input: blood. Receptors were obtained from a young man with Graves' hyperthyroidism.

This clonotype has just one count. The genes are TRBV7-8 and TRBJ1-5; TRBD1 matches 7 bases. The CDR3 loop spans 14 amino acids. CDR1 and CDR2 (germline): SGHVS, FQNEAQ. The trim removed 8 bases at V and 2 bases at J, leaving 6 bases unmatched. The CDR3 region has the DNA TGTGCCAGCCGCCAGGGGGGTCGCAATCAGCCCCAGCATTTT. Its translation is CASRQGGRNQPQHF. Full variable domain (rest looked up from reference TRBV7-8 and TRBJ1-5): GAGVSQSPRYKVAKRGQDVALRCDPISGHVSLFWYQQALGQGPEFLTYFQNEAQLDKSGLPSDRFFAERPEGSVSTLKIQRTQQEDSAVYLCASRQGGRNQPQHFGDGTRLSIL.

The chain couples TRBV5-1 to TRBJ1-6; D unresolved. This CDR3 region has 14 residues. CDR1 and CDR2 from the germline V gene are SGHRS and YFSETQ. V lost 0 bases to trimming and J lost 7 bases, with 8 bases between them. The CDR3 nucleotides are TGCGCCAGCAGCTTGGTTCAGGAGAATTCACCCCTCCACTTT. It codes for CASSLVQENSPLHF.

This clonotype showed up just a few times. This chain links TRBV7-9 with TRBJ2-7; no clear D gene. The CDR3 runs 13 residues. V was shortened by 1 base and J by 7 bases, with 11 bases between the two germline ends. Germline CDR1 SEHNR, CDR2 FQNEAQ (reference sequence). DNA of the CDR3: TGTGCCAGCAGCTTAGATACCCGTCGAGAGCAGTACTTC. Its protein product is CASSLDTRREQYF. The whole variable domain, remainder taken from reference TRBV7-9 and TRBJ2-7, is DTGVSQNPRHKITKRGQNVTFRCDPISEHNRLYWYRQTLGQGPEFLTYFQNEAQLEKSRLLSDRFSAERPKGSFSTLEIQRTEQGDSAMYLCASSLDTRREQYFGPGTRLTVT.

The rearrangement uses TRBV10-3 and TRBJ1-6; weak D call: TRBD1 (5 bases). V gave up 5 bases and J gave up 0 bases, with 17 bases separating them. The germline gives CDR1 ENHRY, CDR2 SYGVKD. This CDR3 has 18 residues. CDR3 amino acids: CAISWGTAGSSYNSPLHF. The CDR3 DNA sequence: TGTGCCATCAGTTGGGGGACGGCAGGGAGCTCCTATAATTCACCCCTCCACTTT.

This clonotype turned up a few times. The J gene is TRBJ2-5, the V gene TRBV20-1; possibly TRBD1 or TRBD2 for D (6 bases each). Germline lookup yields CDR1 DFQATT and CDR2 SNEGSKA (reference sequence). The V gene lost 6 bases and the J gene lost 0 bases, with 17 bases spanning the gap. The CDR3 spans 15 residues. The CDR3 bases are TGCAGTGCAGCTAACGGGGGCACGTACCAAGAGACCCAGTACTTC. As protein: CSAANGGTYQETQYF.

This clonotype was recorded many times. The DNA for the CDR3 is TGTGCCAGCAGCTTAGCGCTCGGTGGAAACACCATATATTTT. This codes for CASSLALGGNTIYF. V is TRBV7-9 and J is TRBJ1-3, with D unclear. Between the trimmed V and J ends, which lost 0 bases and 3 bases, there was a span of 6 bases. The CDR3 has 14 residues. CDR1 is SEHNR, CDR2 FQNEAQ, per germline (reference sequence).

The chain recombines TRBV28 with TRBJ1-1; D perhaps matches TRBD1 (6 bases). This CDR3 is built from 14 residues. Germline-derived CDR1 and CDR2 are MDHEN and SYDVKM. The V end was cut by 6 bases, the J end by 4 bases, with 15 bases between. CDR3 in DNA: TGTGCCAGCAGCTTGACAGGTCGTGTCACTGAAGCTTTCTTT. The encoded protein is CASSLTGRVTEAFF. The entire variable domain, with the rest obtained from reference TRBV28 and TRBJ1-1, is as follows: DVKVTQSSRYLVKRTGEKVFLECVQDMDHENMFWYRQDPGLGLRLIYFSYDVKMKEKGDIPEGYSVSREKKERFSLILESASTNQTSMYLCASSLTGRVTEAFFGQGTRLTVV.

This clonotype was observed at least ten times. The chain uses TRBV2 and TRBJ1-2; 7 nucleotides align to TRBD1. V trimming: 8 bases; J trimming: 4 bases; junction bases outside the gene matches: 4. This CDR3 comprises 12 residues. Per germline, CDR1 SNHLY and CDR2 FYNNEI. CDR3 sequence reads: CASQGDSYGYTF. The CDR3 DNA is TGTGCCAGCCAAGGGGACAGCTATGGCTACACCTTC.

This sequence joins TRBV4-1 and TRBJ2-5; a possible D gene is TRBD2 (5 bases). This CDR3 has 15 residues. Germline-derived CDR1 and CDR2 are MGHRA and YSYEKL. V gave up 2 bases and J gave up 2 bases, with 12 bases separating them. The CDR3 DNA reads TGCGCCAGCAGCCAAAACATAGGAGGACAAGAGACCCAGTACTTC. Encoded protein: CASSQNIGGQETQYF.

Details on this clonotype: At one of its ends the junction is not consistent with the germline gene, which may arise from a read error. The DNA for the CDR3 is TGCGCCAGCAGCCCCTACGCGACAGGGCAGGACACTGAAGCTTTCTTT. It translates to CASSPYATGQDTEAFF. The chain has TRBV9 and TRBJ1-1; 7 bases agree with TRBD1. The germline V gene encodes CDR1 SGDLS and CDR2 YYNGEE. This CDR3 has 16 residues.

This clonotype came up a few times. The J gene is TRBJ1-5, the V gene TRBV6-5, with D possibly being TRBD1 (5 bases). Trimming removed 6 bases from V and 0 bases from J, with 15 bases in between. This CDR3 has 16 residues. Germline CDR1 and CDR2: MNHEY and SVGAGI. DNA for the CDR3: TGTGCCAGCAGCTTCTCGCCAGGGCCTAGCAATCAGCCCCAGCATTTT. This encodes CASSFSPGPSNQPQHF.

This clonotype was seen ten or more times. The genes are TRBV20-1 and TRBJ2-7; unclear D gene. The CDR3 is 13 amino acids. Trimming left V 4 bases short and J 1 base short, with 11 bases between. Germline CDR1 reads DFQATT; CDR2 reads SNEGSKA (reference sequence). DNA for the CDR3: TGCAGTGCTATTAAGGAACAGTCCTACGAGCAGTACTTC. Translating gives CSAIKEQSYEQYF.

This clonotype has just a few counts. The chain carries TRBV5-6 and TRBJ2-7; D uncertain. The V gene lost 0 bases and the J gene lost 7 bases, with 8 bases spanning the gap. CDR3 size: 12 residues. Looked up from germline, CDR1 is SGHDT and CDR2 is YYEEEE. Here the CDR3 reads CASSLAKGEQYF. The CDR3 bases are TGTGCCAGCAGCTTGGCCAAGGGTGAGCAGTACTTC.

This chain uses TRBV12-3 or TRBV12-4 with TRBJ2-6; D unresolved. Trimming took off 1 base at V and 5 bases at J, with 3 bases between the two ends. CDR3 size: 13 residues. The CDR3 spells CASSLERANVLTF. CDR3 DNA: TGTGCCAGCAGTTTAGAACGGGCCAACGTCCTGACTTTC.

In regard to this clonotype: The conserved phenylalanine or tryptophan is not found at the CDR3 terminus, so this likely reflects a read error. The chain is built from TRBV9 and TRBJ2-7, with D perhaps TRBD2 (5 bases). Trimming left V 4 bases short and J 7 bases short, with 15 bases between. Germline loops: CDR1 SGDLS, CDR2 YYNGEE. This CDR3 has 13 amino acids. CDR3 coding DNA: TGTGCCAGCAGCACCCCAGGACTGGGGGAGCAGTACTTA. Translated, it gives CASSTPGLGEQYL.

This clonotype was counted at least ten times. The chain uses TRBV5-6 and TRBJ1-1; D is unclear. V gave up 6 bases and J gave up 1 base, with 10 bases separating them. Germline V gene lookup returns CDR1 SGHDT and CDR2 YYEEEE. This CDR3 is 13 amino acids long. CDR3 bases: TGTGCCAGCACCCTAGGTTGGAACACTGAAGCTTTCTTT. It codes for CASTLGWNTEAFF.

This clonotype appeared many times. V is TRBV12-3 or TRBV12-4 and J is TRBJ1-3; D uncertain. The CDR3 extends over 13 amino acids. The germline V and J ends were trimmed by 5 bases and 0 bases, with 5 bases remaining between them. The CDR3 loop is CASSRSSGNTIYF. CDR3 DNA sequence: TGTGCCAGCAGTCGTAGCTCTGGAAACACCATATATTTT.

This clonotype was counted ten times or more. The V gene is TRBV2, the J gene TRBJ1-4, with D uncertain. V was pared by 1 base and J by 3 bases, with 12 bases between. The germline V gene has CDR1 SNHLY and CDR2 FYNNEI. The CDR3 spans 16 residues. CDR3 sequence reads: CASSEGRGAPNEKLFF. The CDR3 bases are TGTGCCAGCAGTGAAGGTCGCGGTGCCCCTAATGAAAAACTGTTTTTT.

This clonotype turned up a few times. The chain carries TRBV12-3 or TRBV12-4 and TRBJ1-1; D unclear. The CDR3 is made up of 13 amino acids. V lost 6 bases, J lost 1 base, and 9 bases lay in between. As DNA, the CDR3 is TGTGCCAGCAGAAGGGATCAGAACACTGAAGCTTTCTTT. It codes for CASRRDQNTEAFF.

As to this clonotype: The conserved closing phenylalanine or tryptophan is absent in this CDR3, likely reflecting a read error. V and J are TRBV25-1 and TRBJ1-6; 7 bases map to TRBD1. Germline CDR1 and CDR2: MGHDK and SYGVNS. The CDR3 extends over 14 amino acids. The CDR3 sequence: CASTTGDNNSPLHL. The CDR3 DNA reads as TGCGCCAGCACCACAGGGGACAATAATTCACCCCTCCACCTT.

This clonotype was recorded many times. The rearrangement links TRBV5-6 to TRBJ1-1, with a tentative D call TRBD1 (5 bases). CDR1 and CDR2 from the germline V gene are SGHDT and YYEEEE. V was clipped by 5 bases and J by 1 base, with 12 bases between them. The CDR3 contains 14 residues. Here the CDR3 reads CASRLVGENTEAFF. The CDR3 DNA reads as TGTGCCAGCAGGCTTGTGGGGGAGAACACTGAAGCTTTCTTT.

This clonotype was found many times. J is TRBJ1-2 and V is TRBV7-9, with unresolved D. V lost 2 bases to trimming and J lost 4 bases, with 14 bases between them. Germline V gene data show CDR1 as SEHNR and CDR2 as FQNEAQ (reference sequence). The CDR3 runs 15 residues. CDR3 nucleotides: TGTGCCAGCAGCTTATTAGTCGGCGGATCCTATGGCTACACCTTC. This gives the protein CASSLLVGGSYGYTF.

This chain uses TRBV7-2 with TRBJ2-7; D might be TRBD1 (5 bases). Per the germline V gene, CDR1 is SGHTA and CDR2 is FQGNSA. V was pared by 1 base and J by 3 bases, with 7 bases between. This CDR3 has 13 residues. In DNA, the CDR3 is TGTGCCAGCAGCTTAGTAGGGGACTACGAGCAGTACTTC. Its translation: CASSLVGDYEQYF.

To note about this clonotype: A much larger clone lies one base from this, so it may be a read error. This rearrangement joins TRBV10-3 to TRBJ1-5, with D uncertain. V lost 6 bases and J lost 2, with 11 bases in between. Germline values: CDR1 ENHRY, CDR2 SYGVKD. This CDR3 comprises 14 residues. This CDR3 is CAIRMGLGNQPQHF. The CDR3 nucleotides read TGTGCCATCAGAATGGGCTTGGGCAATCAGCCCCAGCATTTT.

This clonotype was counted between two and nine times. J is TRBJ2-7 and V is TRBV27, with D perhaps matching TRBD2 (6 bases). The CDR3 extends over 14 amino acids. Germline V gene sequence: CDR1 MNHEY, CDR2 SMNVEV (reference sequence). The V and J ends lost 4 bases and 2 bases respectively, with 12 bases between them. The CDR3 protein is CASSWDSSAYEQYF. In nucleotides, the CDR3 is TGTGCCAGCAGTTGGGACTCTTCGGCCTACGAGCAGTACTTC.

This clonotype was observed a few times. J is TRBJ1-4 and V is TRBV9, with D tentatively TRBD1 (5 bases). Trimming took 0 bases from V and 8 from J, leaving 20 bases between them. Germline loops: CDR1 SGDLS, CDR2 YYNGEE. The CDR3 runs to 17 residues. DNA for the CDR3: TGTGCCAGCAGCGTAGGTCTCACGGGGGGATTTGGAGAAAAACTGTTTTTT. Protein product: CASSVGLTGGFGEKLFF.